Below, one TCR beta chain is given with its context. Its antigen is currently unknown. The donors, nominally healthy at sampling, likely had unrecorded immune exposures. These data are taken from a study of cytomegalovirus exposure and HLA in healthy donors. Primers: 60 Vbeta forward and 13 Jbeta reverse. Authors' methods: In a later analysis, 70 million to 80 million unique TCR beta chains included roughly 11 million shared by two or more donors. The protocol was immunoSEQ multiplex PCR, while the TCRdb copy is restricted to in-frame clones and leaves out a portion. The V and J calls and clone size come from that table; D and trimming were worked out from the DNA. This sample has roughly 150,000 clones, with about 85% found just once. Study-level findings and limits: Among CMV-associated TCR beta chains, most appeared HLA-restricted in a later analysis.

The receptor comes from a young woman in good health and CMV-seronegative. The sequenced sample consisted of PBMCs.

The DNA of the CDR3 is TGCGCCAGCAGCCAAGGGGGACTAGCGGGCACAGATACGCAGTATTTT. Translating it yields CASSQGGLAGTDTQYF. The chain combines TRBV4-3 with TRBJ2-3; 11 bases match TRBD2. Unmatched junction bases numbered 1, after V lost 1 base and J lost 1 base. From germline, CDR1 is LGHNA and CDR2 YSLEER. This CDR3 comprises 16 residues.